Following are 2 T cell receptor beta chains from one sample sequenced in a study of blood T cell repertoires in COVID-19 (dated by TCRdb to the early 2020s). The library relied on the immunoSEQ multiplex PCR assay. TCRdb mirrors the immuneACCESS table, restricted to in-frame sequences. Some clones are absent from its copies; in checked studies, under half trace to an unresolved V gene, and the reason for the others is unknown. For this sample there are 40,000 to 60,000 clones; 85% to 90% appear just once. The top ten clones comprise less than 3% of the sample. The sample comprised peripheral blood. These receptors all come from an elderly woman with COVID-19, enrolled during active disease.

As DNA, the CDR3 is TGTGCCAGCAGTTACGGGCTAGCGGGGGGGAATGAGCAGTTCTTC. It translates to CASSYGLAGGNEQFF. J is TRBJ2-1 and V is TRBV6-2 or TRBV6-3; 12 bases map to TRBD2. The CDR3 is 15 residues long. V was pared by 2 bases and J by 7 bases, with 3 bases of the junction left unmatched. Germline CDR1 reads MNHEY; CDR2 reads SVGEGT.

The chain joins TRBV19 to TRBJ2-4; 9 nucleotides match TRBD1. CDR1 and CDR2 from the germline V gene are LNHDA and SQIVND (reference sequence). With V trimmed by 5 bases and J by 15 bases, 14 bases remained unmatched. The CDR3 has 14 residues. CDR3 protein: CASSGYGQGRARYF. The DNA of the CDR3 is TGTGCCAGTAGTGGTTACGGACAGGGGCGCGCCAGGTACTTC.